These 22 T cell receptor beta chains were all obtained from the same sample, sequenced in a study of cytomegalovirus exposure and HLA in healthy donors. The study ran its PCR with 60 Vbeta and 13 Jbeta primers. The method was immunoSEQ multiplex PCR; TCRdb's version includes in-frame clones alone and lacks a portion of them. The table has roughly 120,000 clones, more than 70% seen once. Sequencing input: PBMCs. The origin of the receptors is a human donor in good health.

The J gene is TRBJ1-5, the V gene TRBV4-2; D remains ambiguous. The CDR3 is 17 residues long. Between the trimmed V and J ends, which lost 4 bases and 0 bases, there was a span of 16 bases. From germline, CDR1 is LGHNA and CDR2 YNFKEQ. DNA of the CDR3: TGTGCCAGCAGCCTAAGAGCCCCACCGTTTAGCAATCAGCCCCAGCATTTT. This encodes CASSLRAPPFSNQPQHF.

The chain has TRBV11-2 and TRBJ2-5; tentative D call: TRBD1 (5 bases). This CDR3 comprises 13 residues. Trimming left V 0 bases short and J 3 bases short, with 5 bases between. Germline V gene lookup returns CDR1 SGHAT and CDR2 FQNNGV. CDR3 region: CASSLDREETQYF. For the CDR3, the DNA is TGTGCCAGCAGCTTAGACAGGGAAGAGACCCAGTACTTC.

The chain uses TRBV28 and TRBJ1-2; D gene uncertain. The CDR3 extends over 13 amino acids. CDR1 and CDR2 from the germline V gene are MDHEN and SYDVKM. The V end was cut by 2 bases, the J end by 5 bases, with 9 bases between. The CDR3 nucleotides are TGTGCCAGCAGTTTAAGTAGAGGGTATGGCTACACCTTC. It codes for CASSLSRGYGYTF.

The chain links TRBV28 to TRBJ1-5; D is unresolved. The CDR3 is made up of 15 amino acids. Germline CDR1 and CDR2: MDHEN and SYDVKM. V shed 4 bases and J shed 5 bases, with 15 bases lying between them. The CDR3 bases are TGTGCCAGCAGTTCCGTAGAGGGTCGGGATCAGCCCCAGCATTTT. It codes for CASSSVEGRDQPQHF.

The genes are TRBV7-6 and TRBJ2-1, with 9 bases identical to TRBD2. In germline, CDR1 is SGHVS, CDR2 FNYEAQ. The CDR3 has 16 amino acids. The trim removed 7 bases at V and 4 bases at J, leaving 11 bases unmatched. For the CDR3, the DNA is TGTGCCAGCACCCAATATAGCGGGGGAGCTTACAATGAGCAGTTCTTC. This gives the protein CASTQYSGGAYNEQFF.

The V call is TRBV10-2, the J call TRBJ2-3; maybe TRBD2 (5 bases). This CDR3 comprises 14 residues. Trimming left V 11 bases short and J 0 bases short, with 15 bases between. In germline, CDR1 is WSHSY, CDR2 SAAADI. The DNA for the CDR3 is TGCGCCGTTAGCCGAGGAGGTAGCACAGATACGCAGTATTTT. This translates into CAVSRGGSTDTQYF.

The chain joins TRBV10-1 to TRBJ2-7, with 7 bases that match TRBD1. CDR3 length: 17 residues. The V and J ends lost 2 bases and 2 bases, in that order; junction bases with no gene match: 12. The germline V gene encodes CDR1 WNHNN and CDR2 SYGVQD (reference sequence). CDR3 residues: CASSEEGGYPSTYEQYF. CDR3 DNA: TGCGCCAGCAGTGAGGAAGGGGGCTACCCTTCGACCTACGAGCAGTACTTC.

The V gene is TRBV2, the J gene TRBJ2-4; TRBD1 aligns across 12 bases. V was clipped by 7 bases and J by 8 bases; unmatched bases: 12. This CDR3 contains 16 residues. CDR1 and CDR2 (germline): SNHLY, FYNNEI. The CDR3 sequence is CASIRGTGGLRDIQYF. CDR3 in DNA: TGTGCCAGCATTAGGGGGACAGGGGGCCTTCGGGACATTCAGTACTTC.

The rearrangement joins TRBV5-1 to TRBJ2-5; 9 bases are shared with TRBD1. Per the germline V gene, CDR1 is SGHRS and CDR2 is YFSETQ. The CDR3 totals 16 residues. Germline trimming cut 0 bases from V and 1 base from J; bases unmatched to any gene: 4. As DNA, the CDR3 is TGCGCCAGCAGCTTGGGGGGACAGGGCCGCCAAGAGACCCAGTACTTC. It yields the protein CASSLGGQGRQETQYF.

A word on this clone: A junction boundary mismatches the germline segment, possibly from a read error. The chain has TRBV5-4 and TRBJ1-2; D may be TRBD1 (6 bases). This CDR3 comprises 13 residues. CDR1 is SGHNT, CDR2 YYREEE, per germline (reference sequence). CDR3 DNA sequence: TGTGCCAGCAGCTCCCTCTCGGGACAAGGCTGGCCCTTC. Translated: CASSSLSGQGWPF.

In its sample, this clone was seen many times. CDR3 bases: TGCGCCAGCAGCCACGGACAGAGGATGTCCGTCCAGGATGAAAAACTGTTTTTT. It yields the protein CASSHGQRMSVQDEKLFF. The chain is built from TRBV5-1 and TRBJ1-4; a weak D match, TRBD1 (6 bases). V was trimmed by 4 bases and J by 6 bases, leaving 25 bases between them. The germline V gene encodes CDR1 SGHRS and CDR2 YFSETQ. The CDR3 is 18 amino acids. The full variable domain, rest sourced from reference TRBV5-1 and TRBJ1-4, is KAGVTQTPRYLIKTRGQQVTLSCSPISGHRSVSWYQQTPGQGLQFLFEYFSETQRNKGNFPGRFSGRQFSNSRSEMNVSTLELGDSALYLCASSHGQRMSVQDEKLFFGSGTQLSVL.

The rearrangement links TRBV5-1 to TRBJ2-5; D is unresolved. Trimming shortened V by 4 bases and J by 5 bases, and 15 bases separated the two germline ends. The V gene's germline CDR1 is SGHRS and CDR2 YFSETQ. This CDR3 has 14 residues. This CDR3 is CASSIDTRGETQYF. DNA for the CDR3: TGCGCCAGCAGCATCGACACCCGTGGGGAGACCCAGTACTTC.

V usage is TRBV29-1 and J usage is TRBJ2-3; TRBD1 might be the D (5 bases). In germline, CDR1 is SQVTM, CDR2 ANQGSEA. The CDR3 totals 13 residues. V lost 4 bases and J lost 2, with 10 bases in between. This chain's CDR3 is CSVGQSYTDTQYF. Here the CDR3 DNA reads TGCAGCGTTGGACAGAGCTACACAGATACGCAGTATTTT.

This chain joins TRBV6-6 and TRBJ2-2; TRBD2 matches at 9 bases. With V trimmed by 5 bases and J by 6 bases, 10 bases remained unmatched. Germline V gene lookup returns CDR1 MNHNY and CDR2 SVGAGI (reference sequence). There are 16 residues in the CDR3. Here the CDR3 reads CASSPTRGGRAGELFF. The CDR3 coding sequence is TGTGCCAGCAGTCCCACGCGGGGGGGGAGGGCCGGGGAGCTGTTTTTT.

CDR3 in amino acids: CASSLRQGAEAFF. The CDR3 DNA is TGTGCCAGCAGTTTGAGACAGGGGGCTGAAGCTTTCTTT. This chain connects TRBV27 to TRBJ1-1; 9 nucleotides line up with TRBD1. Germline values: CDR1 MNHEY, CDR2 SMNVEV (reference sequence). The CDR3 length is 13 residues. The V and J ends lost 3 bases and 6 bases, in that order; junction bases with no gene match: 2.

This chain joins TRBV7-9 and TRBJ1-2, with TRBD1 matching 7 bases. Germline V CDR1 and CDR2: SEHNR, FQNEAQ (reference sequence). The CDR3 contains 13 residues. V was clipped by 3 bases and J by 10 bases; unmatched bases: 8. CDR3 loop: CASSFDTGDDYTF. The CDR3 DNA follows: TGTGCCAGCAGCTTCGATACAGGGGATGACTACACCTTC. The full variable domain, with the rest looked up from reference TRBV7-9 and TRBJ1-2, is DTGVSQNPRHKITKRGQNVTFRCDPISEHNRLYWYRQTLGQGPEFLTYFQNEAQLEKSRLLSDRFSAERPKGSFSTLEIQRTEQGDSAMYLCASSFDTGDDYTFGSGTRLTVV.

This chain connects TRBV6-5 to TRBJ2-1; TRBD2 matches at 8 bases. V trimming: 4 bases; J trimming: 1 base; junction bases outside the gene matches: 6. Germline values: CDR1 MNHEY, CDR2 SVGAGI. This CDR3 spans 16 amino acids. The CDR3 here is CASSFSSGPSYNEQFF. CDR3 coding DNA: TGTGCCAGCAGTTTCTCTAGCGGGCCTTCCTACAATGAGCAGTTCTTC.

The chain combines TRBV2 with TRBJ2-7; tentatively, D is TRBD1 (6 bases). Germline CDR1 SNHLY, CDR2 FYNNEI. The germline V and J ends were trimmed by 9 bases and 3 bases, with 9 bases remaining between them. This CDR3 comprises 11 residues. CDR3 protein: CASSQGYEQYF. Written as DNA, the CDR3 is TGTGCCAGTTCACAGGGCTACGAGCAGTACTTC.

Here the CDR3 reads CASSPGTGITDTQYF. The CDR3 nucleotides read TGTGCCAGCAGCCCCGGGACAGGGATCACAGATACGCAGTATTTT. The V gene is TRBV7-9, the J gene TRBJ2-3, with 9 nucleotides matching TRBD1. V trimming: 5 bases; J trimming: 2 bases; junction bases outside the gene matches: 5. Germline V gives CDR1 SEHNR, CDR2 FQNEAQ (reference sequence). The length of the CDR3 is 15 residues.

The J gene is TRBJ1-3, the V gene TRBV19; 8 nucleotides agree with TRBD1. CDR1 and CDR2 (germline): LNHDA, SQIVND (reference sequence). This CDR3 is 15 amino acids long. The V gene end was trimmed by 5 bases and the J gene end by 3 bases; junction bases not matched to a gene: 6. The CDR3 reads CASSGGTGDGNTIYF. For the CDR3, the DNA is TGTGCCAGTAGTGGTGGGACAGGTGATGGAAACACCATATATTTT.

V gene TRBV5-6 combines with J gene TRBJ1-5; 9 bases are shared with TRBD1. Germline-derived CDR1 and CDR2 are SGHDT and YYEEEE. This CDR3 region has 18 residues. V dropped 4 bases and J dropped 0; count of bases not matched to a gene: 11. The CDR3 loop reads CASSTTGWDRDSNQPQHF. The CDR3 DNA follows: TGTGCCAGCAGCACAACAGGGTGGGACAGGGATAGCAATCAGCCCCAGCATTTT.

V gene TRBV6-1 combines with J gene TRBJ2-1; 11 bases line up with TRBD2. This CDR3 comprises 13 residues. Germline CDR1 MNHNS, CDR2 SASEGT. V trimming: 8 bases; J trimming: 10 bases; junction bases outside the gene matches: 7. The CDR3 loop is CASGLAGLAEQFF. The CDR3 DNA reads TGTGCCAGCGGACTAGCGGGCCTCGCCGAGCAGTTCTTC.